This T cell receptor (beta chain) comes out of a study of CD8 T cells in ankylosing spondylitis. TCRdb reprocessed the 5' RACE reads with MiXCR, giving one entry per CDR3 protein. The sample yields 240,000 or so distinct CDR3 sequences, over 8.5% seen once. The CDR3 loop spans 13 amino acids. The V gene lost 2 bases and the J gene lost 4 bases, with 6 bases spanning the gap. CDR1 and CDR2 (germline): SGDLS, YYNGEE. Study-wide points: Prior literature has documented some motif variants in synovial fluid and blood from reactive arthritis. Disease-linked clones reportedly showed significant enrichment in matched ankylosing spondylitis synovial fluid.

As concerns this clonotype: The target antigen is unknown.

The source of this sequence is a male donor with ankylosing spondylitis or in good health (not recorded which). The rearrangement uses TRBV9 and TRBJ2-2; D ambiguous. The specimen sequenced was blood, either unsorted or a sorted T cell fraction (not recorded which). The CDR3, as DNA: TGTGCCAGCAGCGTTTCGGGCACCGGGGAGCTGTTTTTT. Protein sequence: CASSVSGTGELFF.